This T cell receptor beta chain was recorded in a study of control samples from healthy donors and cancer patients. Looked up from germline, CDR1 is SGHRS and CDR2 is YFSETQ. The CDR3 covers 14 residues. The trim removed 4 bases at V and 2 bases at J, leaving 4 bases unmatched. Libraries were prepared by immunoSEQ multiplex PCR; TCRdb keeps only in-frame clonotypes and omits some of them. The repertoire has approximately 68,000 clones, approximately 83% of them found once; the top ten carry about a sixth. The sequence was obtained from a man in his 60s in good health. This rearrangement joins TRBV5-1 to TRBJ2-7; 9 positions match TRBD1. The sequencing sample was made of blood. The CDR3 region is CASSLGQGPYEQYF. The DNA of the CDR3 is TGCGCCAGCAGCCTGGGACAGGGCCCCTACGAGCAGTACTTC.